One sample yielded the 27 T cell receptor beta chains listed below, sequenced in a study of CD4 T cells in relation to SARS-CoV-2 and coronaviruses. Sequenced by immunoSEQ multiplex PCR; TCRdb stores in-frame clones only, minus some. Here the sample spans about 37,000 clones, 75% to 90% being singletons. The sequenced material came from memory CD4+ T cells from PBMCs. The source is an adult with COVID-19.

DNA for the CDR3: TGTGCCAGCAGCTTAGGCCCCGAAGATACGCAGTATTTT. It translates to CASSLGPEDTQYF. The rearrangement uses TRBV7-2 and TRBJ2-3; D remains unclear. The CDR3 is 13 residues long. Germline CDR1 is SGHTA and CDR2 is FQGNSA. V was pared by 1 base and J by 5 bases, with 7 bases between.

The chain links TRBV7-3 to TRBJ2-5; D remains ambiguous. Germline V gene sequence: CDR1 SGHTA, CDR2 FQGTGA. The V end lost 2 bases, the J end lost 0 bases, and 4 bases lay between the germline ends. CDR3 length equals 13 residues. The CDR3 loop is CASSLLYQETQYF. CDR3 DNA: TGTGCCAGCAGCTTACTGTACCAAGAGACCCAGTACTTC.

The chain carries TRBV7-2 and TRBJ1-4; TRBD1 matches 7 bases. Germline CDR1 reads SGHTA; CDR2 reads FQGNSA. Losses at the gene ends were 2 bases for V and 11 bases for J; bases not matched to a gene: 11. The CDR3 length is 15 residues. This chain's CDR3 is CASSLSLSTGTKLFF. As DNA, the CDR3 is TGTGCCAGCAGCTTAAGTCTCTCGACAGGGACGAAACTGTTTTTT.

The chain uses TRBV7-2 and TRBJ2-3; 9 bases align to TRBD2. Germline V gene data show CDR1 as SGHTA and CDR2 as FQGNSA. The CDR3 is 15 amino acids. The V gene end was trimmed by 2 bases and the J gene end by 8 bases; junction bases not matched to a gene: 8. This CDR3 reads CASSLRREGQGTQYF. The CDR3 nucleotides are TGTGCCAGCAGCTTAAGGCGGGAGGGGCAGGGTACGCAGTATTTT.

This chain uses TRBV3-1 (or the pseudogene TRBV3-2) with TRBJ1-4; 11 bases line up with TRBD1. Looked up from germline, CDR1 is LGHDT and CDR2 is YNNKEL (reference sequence). The CDR3 contains 15 residues. V lost 4 bases, J lost 4 bases, and 2 bases stayed unmatched. DNA for the CDR3: TGTGCCAGCAGCCGGGACAGGGGGAATAATGAAAAACTGTTTTTT. As protein: CASSRDRGNNEKLFF.

The chain uses TRBV30 and TRBJ1-5, with 8 bases lining up with TRBD1. Germline CDR1 GTSNPN, CDR2 SVGIG (reference sequence). The ends lost 3 bases at V and 8 bases at J; junction bases unmatched: 18. The CDR3 loop spans 17 amino acids. CDR3 loop: CAWSGRNRTGRTEPQHF. CDR3 bases: TGTGCCTGGAGCGGGCGAAACAGGACAGGGAGGACGGAGCCCCAGCATTTT.

In its sample, this clone was seen once. The V call is TRBV5-4, the J call TRBJ1-4, with 7 bases aligning to TRBD1. The CDR3 covers 15 residues. J was trimmed by 7 bases and V by 2 bases; bases with no gene match: 8. Germline values: CDR1 SGHNT, CDR2 YYREEE (reference sequence). The CDR3 nucleotides are TGTGCCAGCAGCTTATGGACAGGCGGAAGTGAAAAACTGTTTTTT. Protein: CASSLWTGGSEKLFF.

In this sample, this clone turned up a few times. The V gene is TRBV30, the J gene TRBJ1-1, with D possibly matching TRBD1 (5 bases). Trimming removed 4 bases at V and 4 bases at J, with 10 bases between. The CDR3 runs 12 residues. Germline V CDR1 and CDR2: GTSNPN, SVGIG (reference sequence). The CDR3 region has the DNA TGTGCCTGGATGCGAGACAGCACTGAAGCTTTCTTT. Protein sequence: CAWMRDSTEAFF.

The gene calls are TRBV10-3 and TRBJ2-7, with D hard to call. The V gene's germline CDR1 is ENHRY and CDR2 SYGVKD. The CDR3 loop spans 12 amino acids. V was clipped by 2 bases and J by 9 bases, with 11 bases between them. This CDR3 reads CAISEGPGPQYF. In DNA form, the CDR3 reads TGTGCCATCAGTGAGGGACCGGGTCCGCAGTACTTC.

This chain uses TRBV28 with TRBJ1-4, with TRBD1 matching over 8 bases. This CDR3 is built from 14 residues. Losses at the gene ends were 2 bases for V and 8 bases for J; bases not matched to a gene: 4. CDR1 MDHEN and CDR2 SYDVKM come from the germline V gene. The CDR3 nucleotides read TGTGCCAGCAGTTTAGCAGGGGGCTGGGAAAAACTGTTTTTT. Encoded protein: CASSLAGGWEKLFF.

The rearrangement joins TRBV11-2 to TRBJ2-1; TRBD1 is a possible D gene (6 bases). V lost 2 bases, J lost 5 bases, and 10 bases lay in between. Germline CDR1 and CDR2: SGHAT and FQNNGV. This CDR3 comprises 14 residues. CDR3 in DNA: TGTGCCAGCAGCTTACGGACAGATCACAATGAGCAGTTCTTC. It yields the protein CASSLRTDHNEQFF.

This clone was counted between two and nine times. V is TRBV24-1 and J is TRBJ1-2; D possibly corresponds to TRBD1 (6 bases). The V and J ends lost 6 bases and 8 bases respectively, with 9 bases between them. Germline CDR1 KGHDR, CDR2 SFDVKD. The CDR3 loop spans 11 amino acids. CDR3 residues: CATSLGGGYTF. CDR3 nucleotide sequence: TGTGCCACCAGTCTCGGGGGCGGCTACACCTTC.

The rearrangement uses TRBV3-1 (or the pseudogene TRBV3-2) and TRBJ2-7, with a possible D match to TRBD2 (5 bases). Per germline, CDR1 LGHDT and CDR2 YNNKEL (reference sequence). This CDR3 region has 15 residues. V gave up 2 bases and J gave up 2 bases, with 13 bases separating them. The CDR3, as DNA: TGTGCCAGCAGCCAACTTGGCGGAGGAACCTACGAGCAGTACTTC. Protein sequence: CASSQLGGGTYEQYF.

This clone was seen a few times. The rearrangement links TRBV7-9 to TRBJ2-7; D possibly matches TRBD1 or TRBD2 (6 bases each). The germline V gene has CDR1 SEHNR and CDR2 FQNEAQ (reference sequence). V was trimmed by 5 bases and J by 4 bases, leaving 15 bases between them. This CDR3 has 14 amino acids. The CDR3 spells CASSPGVSGYEQYF. DNA for the CDR3: TGTGCCAGCAGCCCAGGGGTTAGCGGATACGAGCAGTACTTC.

This rearrangement joins TRBV24-1 to TRBJ2-1; TRBD2 agrees at 12 bases. This CDR3 has 17 residues. The germline CDR1 and CDR2 sequences are KGHDR and SFDVKD. Trimming took 3 bases from V and 5 from J; bases not matched to a gene: 7. CDR3 sequence reads: CATSDPFLAGGDNEQFF. In DNA form, the CDR3 reads TGTGCCACCAGTGATCCATTCCTAGCGGGAGGGGACAATGAGCAGTTCTTC.

Here the CDR3 DNA reads TGTGCCAGCAGTTTGGTGGGAACCGGGGAGCTGTTTTTT. It encodes CASSLVGTGELFF. The rearrangement links TRBV28 to TRBJ2-2; no firm D call. V was trimmed by 3 bases and J by 5 bases, leaving 7 bases between them. This CDR3 region has 13 residues. The germline gives CDR1 MDHEN, CDR2 SYDVKM.

The rearrangement links TRBV27 to TRBJ1-2; tentative D call: TRBD1 (5 bases). Trimming removed 3 bases at V and 10 bases at J, with 15 bases between. Germline CDR1 MNHEY, CDR2 SMNVEV (reference sequence). The CDR3 consists of 13 residues. CDR3 sequence: CASSFRDARDYTF. The CDR3 DNA reads TGTGCCAGCAGTTTTAGGGACGCTCGGGACTACACCTTC.

This clone was found once. The rearrangement uses TRBV6-4 and TRBJ2-2, with D unclear. This CDR3 spans 14 amino acids. V lost 2 bases, J lost 5 bases, and 9 bases lay in between. Germline values: CDR1 MRHNA, CDR2 SNTAGT. The CDR3 loop reads CASSDGLATGELFF. CDR3 DNA: TGTGCCAGCAGTGACGGATTGGCAACCGGGGAGCTGTTTTTT.

This CDR3 reads CASWASGGGGEQFF. The CDR3 region has the DNA TGTGCCAGTTGGGCTAGCGGTGGAGGGGGTGAGCAGTTCTTC. This sequence joins TRBV19 and TRBJ2-1; D might be TRBD2 (7 bases). The CDR3 is 14 residues long. CDR1 is LNHDA, CDR2 SQIVND, per germline (reference sequence). V was shortened by 8 bases and J by 9 bases, with 20 bases between the two germline ends.

This clone was detected a few times. The chain links TRBV19 to TRBJ2-3, with D possibly TRBD1 on 6 matching bases. Trimming took off 5 bases at V and 0 bases at J, with 9 bases between the two ends. CDR1 is LNHDA, CDR2 SQIVND, per germline (reference sequence). This CDR3 is 14 amino acids long. CDR3 nucleotide sequence: TGTGCCAGTAGTGCCGACAGGAGCACAGATACGCAGTATTTT. Protein sequence: CASSADRSTDTQYF.

This chain connects TRBV4-1 to TRBJ1-4; D remains unclear. Germline values: CDR1 MGHRA, CDR2 YSYEKL. The length of the CDR3 is 14 residues. V lost 1 base and J 3 bases, leaving 6 bases between the germline ends. The CDR3 region is CASSQGISNEKLFF. The CDR3 nucleotides read TGCGCCAGCAGCCAAGGTATCTCTAATGAAAAACTGTTTTTT.

This chain links TRBV5-8 with TRBJ2-7; TRBD1 is a possible D gene (5 bases). There are 15 residues in the CDR3. Germline CDR1 SGHTS, CDR2 YDEGEE. The germline V and J ends were trimmed by 0 bases and 0 bases, with 10 bases remaining between them. The CDR3 sequence is CASSLAGHSSYEQYF. As DNA, the CDR3 is TGTGCCAGCAGCTTGGCAGGGCATAGCTCCTACGAGCAGTACTTC.

This chain uses TRBV6-2 or TRBV6-3 with TRBJ2-2; D is perhaps TRBD1 or TRBD2 (5 bases each). Trimming removed 2 bases from V and 5 bases from J, with 21 bases in between. CDR3 size: 18 residues. Germline CDR1 MNHEY, CDR2 SVGEGT. CDR3 DNA: TGTGCCAGCAGTTACCCGATGGGACCGATATTATTTACCGGGGAGCTGTTTTTT. Protein sequence: CASSYPMGPILFTGELFF.

This chain joins TRBV28 and TRBJ1-6; 12 bases are a match to TRBD1. J was trimmed by 5 bases and V by 8 bases; bases with no gene match: 13. The CDR3 sequence is 18 residues long. Looked up from germline, CDR1 is MDHEN and CDR2 is SYDVKM. The CDR3 sequence is CASQTITGTGGNNSPLHF. The CDR3 DNA sequence: TGTGCCAGCCAGACTATCACCGGGACAGGGGGCAATAATTCACCCCTCCACTTT.

V gene TRBV19 combines with J gene TRBJ2-1, with TRBD2 matching 13 bases. The CDR3 is 15 residues long. Germline trimming cut 5 bases from V and 9 bases from J; bases unmatched to any gene: 7. Germline V gives CDR1 LNHDA, CDR2 SQIVND (reference sequence). The CDR3: CASSPTSGRVGEQFF. CDR3 DNA: TGTGCCAGTAGTCCAACTAGCGGGAGGGTCGGTGAGCAGTTCTTC.

This chain uses TRBV27 with TRBJ1-4, with a weak D call TRBD1 (6 bases). CDR3 length: 16 residues. Trimming removed 2 bases from V and 0 bases from J, with 10 bases in between. Per the germline V gene, CDR1 is MNHEY and CDR2 is SMNVEV (reference sequence). The CDR3 loop is CASSLSRGATNEKLFF. The CDR3 nucleotides are TGTGCCAGCAGTTTAAGCAGGGGAGCAACTAATGAAAAACTGTTTTTT. Complete variable domain (other parts from reference TRBV27 and TRBJ1-4): EAQVTQNPRYLITVTGKKLTVTCSQNMNHEYMSWYRQDPGLGLRQIYYSMNVEVTDKGDVPEGYKVSRKEKRNFPLILESPSPNQTSLYFCASSLSRGATNEKLFFGSGTQLSVL.

The chain carries TRBV4-3 and TRBJ2-7, with D uncertain. The CDR3 consists of 13 residues. V was pared by 2 bases and J by 2 bases, with 7 bases between. Germline V gene data show CDR1 as LGHNA and CDR2 as YSLEER. This CDR3 is CASSQQVAYEQYF. DNA of the CDR3: TGCGCCAGCAGCCAACAGGTCGCCTACGAGCAGTACTTC.